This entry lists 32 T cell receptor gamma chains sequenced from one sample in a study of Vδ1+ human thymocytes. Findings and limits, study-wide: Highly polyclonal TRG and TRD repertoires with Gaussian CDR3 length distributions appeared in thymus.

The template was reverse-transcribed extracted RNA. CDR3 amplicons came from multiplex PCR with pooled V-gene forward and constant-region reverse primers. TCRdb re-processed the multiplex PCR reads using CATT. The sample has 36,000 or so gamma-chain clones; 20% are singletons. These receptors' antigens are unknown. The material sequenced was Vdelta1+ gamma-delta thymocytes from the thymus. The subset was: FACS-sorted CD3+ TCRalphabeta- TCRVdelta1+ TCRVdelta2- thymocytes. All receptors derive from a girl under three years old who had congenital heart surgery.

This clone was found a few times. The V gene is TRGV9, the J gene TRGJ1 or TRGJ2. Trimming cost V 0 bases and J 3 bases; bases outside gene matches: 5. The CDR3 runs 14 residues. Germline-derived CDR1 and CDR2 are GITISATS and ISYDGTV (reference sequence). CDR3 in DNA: TGTGCCTTGTGGGAGGTGGAAAGTTATTATAAGAAACTCTTT. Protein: CALWEVESYYKKLF.

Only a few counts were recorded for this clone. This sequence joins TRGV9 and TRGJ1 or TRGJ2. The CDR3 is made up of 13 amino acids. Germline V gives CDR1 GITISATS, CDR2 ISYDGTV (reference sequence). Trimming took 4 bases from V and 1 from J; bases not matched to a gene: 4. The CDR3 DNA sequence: TGTGCCTTGTGGGACGCCAATTATTATAAGAAACTCTTT. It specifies CALWDANYYKKLF.

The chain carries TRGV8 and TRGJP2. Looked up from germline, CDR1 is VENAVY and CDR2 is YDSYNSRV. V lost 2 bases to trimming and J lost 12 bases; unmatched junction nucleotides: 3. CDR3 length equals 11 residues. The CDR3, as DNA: TGTGCCACCTGGGATATAGGGATCAAGACGTTT. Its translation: CATWDIGIKTF.

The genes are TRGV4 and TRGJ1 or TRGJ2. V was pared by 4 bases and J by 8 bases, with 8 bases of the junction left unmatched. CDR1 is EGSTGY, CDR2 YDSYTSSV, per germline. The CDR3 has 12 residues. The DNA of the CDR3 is TGTGCCACCTGGGACCAAACCAATAAGAAACTCTTT. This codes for CATWDQTNKKLF.

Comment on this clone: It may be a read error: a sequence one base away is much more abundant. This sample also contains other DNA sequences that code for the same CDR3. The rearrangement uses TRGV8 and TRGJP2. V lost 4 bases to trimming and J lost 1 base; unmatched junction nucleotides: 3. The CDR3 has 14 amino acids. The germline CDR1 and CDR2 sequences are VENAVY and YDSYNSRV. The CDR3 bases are TGTGCCACCTGGGACTCTAGTAGTGATTGGATCAAGACGTTT. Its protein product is CATWDSSSDWIKTF.

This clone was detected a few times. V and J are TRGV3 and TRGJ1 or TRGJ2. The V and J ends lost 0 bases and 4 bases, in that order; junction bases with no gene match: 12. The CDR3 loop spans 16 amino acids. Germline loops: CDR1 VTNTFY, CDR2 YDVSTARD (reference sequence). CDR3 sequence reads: CATWDRPPVVYYKKLF. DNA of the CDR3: TGTGCCACCTGGGACAGGCCCCCGGTAGTGTATTATAAGAAACTCTTT.

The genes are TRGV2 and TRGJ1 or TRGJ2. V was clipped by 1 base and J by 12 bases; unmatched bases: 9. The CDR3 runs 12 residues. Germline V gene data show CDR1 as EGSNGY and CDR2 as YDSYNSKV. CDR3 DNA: TGTGCCACCTGGGACGGCCCCTGGTGGAAACTCTTT. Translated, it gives CATWDGPWWKLF.

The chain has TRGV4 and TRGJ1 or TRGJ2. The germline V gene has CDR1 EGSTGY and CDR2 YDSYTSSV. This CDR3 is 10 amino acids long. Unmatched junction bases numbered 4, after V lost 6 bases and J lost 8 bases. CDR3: CATWPNKKLF. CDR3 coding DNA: TGTGCCACCTGGCCTAATAAGAAACTCTTT.

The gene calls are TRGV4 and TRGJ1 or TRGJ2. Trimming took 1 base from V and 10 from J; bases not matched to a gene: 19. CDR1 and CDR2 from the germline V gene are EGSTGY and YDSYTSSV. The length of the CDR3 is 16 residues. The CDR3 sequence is CATWDGDEVSGYKKLF. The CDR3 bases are TGTGCCACCTGGGATGGAGATGAGGTTTCTGGTTACAAGAAACTCTTT.

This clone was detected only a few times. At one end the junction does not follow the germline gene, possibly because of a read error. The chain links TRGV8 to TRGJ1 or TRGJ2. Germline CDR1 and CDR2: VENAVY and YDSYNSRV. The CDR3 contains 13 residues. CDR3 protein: CATRDKGWDKKLF. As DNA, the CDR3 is TGTGCCACCCGGGATAAAGGTTGGGATAAGAAACTCTTT.

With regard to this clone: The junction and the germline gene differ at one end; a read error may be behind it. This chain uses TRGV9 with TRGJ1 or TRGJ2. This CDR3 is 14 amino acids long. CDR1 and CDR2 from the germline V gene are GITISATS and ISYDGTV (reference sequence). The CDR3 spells CALWEGSTYYKKLF. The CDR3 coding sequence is TGCGCCTTGTGGGAGGGCAGTACCTATTATAAGAAACTCTTT.

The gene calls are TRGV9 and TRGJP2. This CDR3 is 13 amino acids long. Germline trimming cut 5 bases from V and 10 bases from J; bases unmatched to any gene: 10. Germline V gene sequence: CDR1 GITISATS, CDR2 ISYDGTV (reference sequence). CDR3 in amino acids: CALWGRGGWIKTF. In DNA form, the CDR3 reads TGTGCCTTGTGGGGGCGAGGAGGTTGGATCAAGACGTTT.

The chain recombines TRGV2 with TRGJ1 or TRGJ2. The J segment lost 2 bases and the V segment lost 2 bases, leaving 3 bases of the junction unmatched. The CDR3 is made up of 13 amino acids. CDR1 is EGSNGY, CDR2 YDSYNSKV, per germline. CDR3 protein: CATWDAYYYKKLF. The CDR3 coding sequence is TGTGCCACCTGGGACGCCTATTATTATAAGAAACTCTTT.

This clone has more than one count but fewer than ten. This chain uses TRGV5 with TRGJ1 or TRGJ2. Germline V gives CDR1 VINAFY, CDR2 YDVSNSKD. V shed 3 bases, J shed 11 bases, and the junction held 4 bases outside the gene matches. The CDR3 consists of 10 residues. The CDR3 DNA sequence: TGTGCCACCTGGGACGAAGAGAAACTCTTT. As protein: CATWDEEKLF.

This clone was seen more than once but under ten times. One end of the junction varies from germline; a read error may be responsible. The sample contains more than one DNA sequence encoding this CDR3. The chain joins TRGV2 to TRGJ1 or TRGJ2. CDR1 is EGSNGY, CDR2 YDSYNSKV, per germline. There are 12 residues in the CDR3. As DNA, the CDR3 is TGCGCCACCTGGGACGGTCAAGGGACGAAACTCTTT. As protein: CATWDGQGTKLF.

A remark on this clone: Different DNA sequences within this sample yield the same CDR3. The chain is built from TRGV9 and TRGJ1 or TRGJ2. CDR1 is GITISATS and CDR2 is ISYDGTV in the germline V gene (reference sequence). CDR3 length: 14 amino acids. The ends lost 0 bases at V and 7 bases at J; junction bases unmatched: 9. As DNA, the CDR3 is TGTGCCTTGTGGGAGGTGCAAGAAGAGTATAAGAAACTCTTT. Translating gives CALWEVQEEYKKLF.

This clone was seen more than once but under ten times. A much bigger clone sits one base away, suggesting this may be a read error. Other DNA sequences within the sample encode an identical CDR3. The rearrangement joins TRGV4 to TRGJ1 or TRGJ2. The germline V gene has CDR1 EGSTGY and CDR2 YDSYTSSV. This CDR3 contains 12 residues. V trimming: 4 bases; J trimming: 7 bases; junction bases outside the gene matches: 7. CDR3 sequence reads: CATWDGCYKKLF. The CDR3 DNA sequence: TGTGCCACCTGGGACGGGTGCTATAAGAAACTCTTT.

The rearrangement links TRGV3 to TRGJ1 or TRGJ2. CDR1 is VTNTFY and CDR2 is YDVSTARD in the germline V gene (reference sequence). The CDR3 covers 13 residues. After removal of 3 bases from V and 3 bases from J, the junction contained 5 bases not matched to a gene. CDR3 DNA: TGTGCCACCTGGGACGCGGCTTATTATAAGAAACTCTTT. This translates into CATWDAAYYKKLF.

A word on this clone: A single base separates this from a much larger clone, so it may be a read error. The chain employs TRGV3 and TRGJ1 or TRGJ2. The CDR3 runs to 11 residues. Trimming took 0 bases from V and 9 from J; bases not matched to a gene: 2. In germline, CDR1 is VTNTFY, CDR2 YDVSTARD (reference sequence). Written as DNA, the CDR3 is TGTGCCACCTGGGACAGGGTTAAGAAACTCTTT. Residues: CATWDRVKKLF.

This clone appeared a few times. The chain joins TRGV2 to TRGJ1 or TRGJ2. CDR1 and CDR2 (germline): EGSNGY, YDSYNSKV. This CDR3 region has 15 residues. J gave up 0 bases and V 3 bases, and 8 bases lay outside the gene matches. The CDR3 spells CATWDPSPNYYKKLF. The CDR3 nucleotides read TGTGCCACCTGGGACCCTTCCCCGAATTATTATAAGAAACTCTTT.

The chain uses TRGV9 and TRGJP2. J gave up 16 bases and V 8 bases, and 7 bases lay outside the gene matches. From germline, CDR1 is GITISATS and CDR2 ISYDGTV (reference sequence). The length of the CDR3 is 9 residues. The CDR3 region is CALFAGKTF. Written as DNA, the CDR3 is TGTGCCTTGTTCGCGGGCAAGACGTTT.

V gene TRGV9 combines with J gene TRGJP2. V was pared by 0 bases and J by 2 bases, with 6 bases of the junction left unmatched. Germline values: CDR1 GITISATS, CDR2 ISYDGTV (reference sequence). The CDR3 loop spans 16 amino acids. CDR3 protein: CALWEVHSSSDWIKTF. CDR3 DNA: TGTGCCTTGTGGGAGGTGCATTCGAGTAGTGATTGGATCAAGACGTTT.

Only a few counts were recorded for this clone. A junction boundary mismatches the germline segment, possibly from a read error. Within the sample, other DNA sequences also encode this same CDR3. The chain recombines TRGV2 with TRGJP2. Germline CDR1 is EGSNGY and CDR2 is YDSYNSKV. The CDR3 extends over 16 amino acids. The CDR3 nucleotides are TGCGCCACCTGGGACGGGTTGACAAATAGTGATTGGATCAAGACGTTT. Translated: CATWDGLTNSDWIKTF.

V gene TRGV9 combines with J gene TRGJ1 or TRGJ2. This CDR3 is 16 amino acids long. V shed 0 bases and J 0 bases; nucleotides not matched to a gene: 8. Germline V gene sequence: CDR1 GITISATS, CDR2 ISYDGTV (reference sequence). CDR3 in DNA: TGTGCCTTGTGGGAGGTGCAGTTTTCGAATTATTATAAGAAACTCTTT. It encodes CALWEVQFSNYYKKLF.

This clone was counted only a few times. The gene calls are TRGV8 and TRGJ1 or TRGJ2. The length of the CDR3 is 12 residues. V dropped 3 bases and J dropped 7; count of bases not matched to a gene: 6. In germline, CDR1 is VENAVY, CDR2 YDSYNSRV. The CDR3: CATWDEWYKKLF. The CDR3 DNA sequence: TGTGCCACCTGGGATGAATGGTATAAGAAACTCTTT.

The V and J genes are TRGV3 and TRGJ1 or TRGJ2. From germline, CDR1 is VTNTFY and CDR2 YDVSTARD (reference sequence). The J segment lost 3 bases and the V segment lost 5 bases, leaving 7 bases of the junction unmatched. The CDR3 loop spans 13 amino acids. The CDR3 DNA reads TGTGCCACCTGGGCCCACATTTATTATAAGAAACTCTTT. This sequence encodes CATWAHIYYKKLF.

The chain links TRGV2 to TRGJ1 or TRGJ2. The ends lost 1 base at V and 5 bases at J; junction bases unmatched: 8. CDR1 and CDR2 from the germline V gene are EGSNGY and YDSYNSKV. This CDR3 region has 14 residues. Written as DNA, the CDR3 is TGTGCCACCTGGGACGGAGCGGAAAATTATAAGAAACTCTTT. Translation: CATWDGAENYKKLF.

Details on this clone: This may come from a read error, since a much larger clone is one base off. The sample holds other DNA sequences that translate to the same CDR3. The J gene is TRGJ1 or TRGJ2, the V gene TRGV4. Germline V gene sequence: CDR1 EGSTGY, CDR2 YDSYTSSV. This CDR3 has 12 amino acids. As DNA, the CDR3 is TGCGCCACCTGGGACCCTTATTATAAGAAACTCTTT. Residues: CATWDPYYKKLF.

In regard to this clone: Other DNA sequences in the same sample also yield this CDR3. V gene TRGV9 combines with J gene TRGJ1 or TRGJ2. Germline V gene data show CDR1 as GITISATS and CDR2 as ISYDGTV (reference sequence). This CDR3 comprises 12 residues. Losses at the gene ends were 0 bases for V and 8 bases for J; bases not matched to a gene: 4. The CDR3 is CALWEVLDKKLF. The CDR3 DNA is TGTGCCTTGTGGGAGGTGCTAGATAAGAAACTCTTT.

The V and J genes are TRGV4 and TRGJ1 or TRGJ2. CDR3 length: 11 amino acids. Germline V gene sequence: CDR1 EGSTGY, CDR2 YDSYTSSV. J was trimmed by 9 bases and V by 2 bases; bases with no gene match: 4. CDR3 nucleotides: TGTGCCACCTGGGATGTAAGTAAGAAACTCTTT. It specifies CATWDVSKKLF.

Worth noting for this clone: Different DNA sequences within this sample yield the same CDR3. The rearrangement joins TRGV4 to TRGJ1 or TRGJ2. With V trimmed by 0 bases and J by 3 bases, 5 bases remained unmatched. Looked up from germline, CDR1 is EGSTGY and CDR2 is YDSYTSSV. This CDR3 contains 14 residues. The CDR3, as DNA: TGTGCCACCTGGGATGGGCCTGGTTATTATAAGAAACTCTTT. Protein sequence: CATWDGPGYYKKLF.

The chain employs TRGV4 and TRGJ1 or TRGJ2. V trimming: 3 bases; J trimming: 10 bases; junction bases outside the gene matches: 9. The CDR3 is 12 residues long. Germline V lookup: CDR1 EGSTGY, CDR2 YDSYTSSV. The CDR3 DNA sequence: TGTGCCACCTGGGATTTGTGTAGCAAGAAACTCTTT. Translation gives CATWDLCSKKLF.